A selection of T cell receptor beta chains follows, all from one sample in a study of shared clonotypes between healthy human individuals. The method was immunoSEQ multiplex PCR; TCRdb's version includes in-frame clones alone and lacks a portion of them. The repertoire holds approximately 1.5 million clones, with roughly 98.5% as singletons. What was sequenced was naive CD4+ T cells sorted from blood. These receptors came from a young man in good health. CDR3s include the opening cysteine and the closing phenylalanine or tryptophan. Each record gives: D gene, V gene, J gene, CDR3 protein, CDR3 DNA. D genes are given only for firm matches.

d_gene: NA; v_gene: TRBV15; j_gene: TRBJ2-1; CDR3aa: CATSPMWDNEQFF; CDR3nt: TGTGCCACCAGCCCAATGTGGGACAATGAGCAGTTCTTC
d_gene: NA; v_gene: TRBV5-8; j_gene: TRBJ1-2; CDR3aa: CASSLSYDGYTF; CDR3nt: TGTGCCAGCAGCTTGTCATACGATGGCTACACCTTC
d_gene: NA; v_gene: TRBV7-8; j_gene: TRBJ2-1; CDR3aa: CASSDRQGESEQFF; CDR3nt: TGTGCCAGCAGCGACCGGCAAGGGGAAAGTGAGCAGTTCTTC
d_gene: TRBD1; v_gene: TRBV5-5; j_gene: TRBJ2-1; CDR3aa: CASSLVDRGPSSYNEQFF; CDR3nt: TGTGCCAGCAGCTTGGTGGACAGGGGCCCCAGCTCCTACAATGAGCAGTTCTTC
d_gene: TRBD2; v_gene: TRBV28; j_gene: TRBJ2-3; CDR3aa: CASSFGGGLADTDTQYF; CDR3nt: TGTGCCAGCAGTTTCGGGGGGGGACTAGCGGACACAGATACGCAGTATTTT
d_gene: TRBD2; v_gene: TRBV27; j_gene: TRBJ2-5; CDR3aa: CASSLRPSGRGETQYF; CDR3nt: TGTGCCAGCAGTCTCCGGCCTAGCGGGAGGGGAGAGACCCAGTACTTC
d_gene: TRBD2; v_gene: TRBV9; j_gene: TRBJ2-1; CDR3aa: CASSVAVAGVGEQFF; CDR3nt: TGTGCCAGCAGCGTAGCTGTGGCGGGAGTCGGTGAGCAGTTCTTC
d_gene: TRBD2; v_gene: TRBV9; j_gene: TRBJ2-3; CDR3aa: CASSVVGTSGTDTQYF; CDR3nt: TGTGCCAGCAGCGTAGTTGGGACTAGCGGCACAGATACGCAGTATTTT
d_gene: NA; v_gene: TRBV27; j_gene: TRBJ2-7; CDR3aa: CASSLGWTSYEQYF; CDR3nt: TGTGCCAGCAGTTTAGGCTGGACATCCTACGAGCAGTACTTC
d_gene: TRBD1; v_gene: TRBV25-1; j_gene: TRBJ1-1; CDR3aa: CASSDAGGRLNTEAFF; CDR3nt: TGTGCCAGCAGTGATGCAGGGGGCAGGTTGAACACTGAAGCTTTCTTT
d_gene: NA; v_gene: TRBV5-1; j_gene: TRBJ1-5; CDR3aa: CASSLTGNQPQHF; CDR3nt: TGCGCCAGCAGCTTGACAGGCAATCAGCCCCAGCATTTT
d_gene: NA; v_gene: TRBV5-4; j_gene: TRBJ1-1; CDR3aa: CASSSGRGRTEAFF; CDR3nt: TGTGCCAGCAGCTCGGGACGGGGGAGGACTGAAGCTTTCTTT
d_gene: TRBD2; v_gene: TRBV6-6; j_gene: TRBJ2-7; CDR3aa: CASTRLAGVYEQYF; CDR3nt: TGTGCCAGCACTAGACTAGCGGGAGTCTACGAGCAGTACTTC
d_gene: NA; v_gene: TRBV10-1; j_gene: TRBJ2-1; CDR3aa: CASSVRAGAYNEQFF; CDR3nt: TGCGCCAGCAGTGTAAGGGCCGGGGCCTACAATGAGCAGTTCTTC
d_gene: NA; v_gene: TRBV9; j_gene: TRBJ2-3; CDR3aa: CASSVMSGDADTQYF; CDR3nt: TGTGCCAGCAGCGTAATGTCGGGAGACGCAGATACGCAGTATTTT
d_gene: NA; v_gene: TRBV28; j_gene: TRBJ2-7; CDR3aa: CASINRDTYEQYF; CDR3nt: TGTGCCAGCATTAATCGGGACACCTACGAGCAGTACTTC
d_gene: NA; v_gene: TRBV29-1; j_gene: TRBJ2-5; CDR3aa: CSVEWQQETQYF; CDR3nt: TGCAGCGTTGAATGGCAGCAAGAGACCCAGTACTTC
d_gene: TRBD1; v_gene: TRBV5-8; j_gene: TRBJ2-3; CDR3aa: CASSRTGRGHTDTQYF; CDR3nt: TGTGCCAGCAGCAGGACAGGCCGAGGGCACACAGATACGCAGTATTTT
d_gene: NA; v_gene: TRBV9; j_gene: TRBJ2-6; CDR3aa: CASSTSGANVLTF; CDR3nt: TGTGCCAGCAGCACCTCCGGGGCCAACGTCCTGACTTTC
d_gene: NA; v_gene: TRBV5-1; j_gene: TRBJ2-1; CDR3aa: CASSSGRGESYNEQFF; CDR3nt: TGCGCCAGCAGCTCCGGCCGCGGGGAGTCCTACAATGAGCAGTTCTTC
d_gene: TRBD1; v_gene: TRBV28; j_gene: TRBJ1-1; CDR3aa: CASMAHGTVTEAFF; CDR3nt: TGTGCCAGCATGGCCCACGGGACAGTCACTGAAGCTTTCTTT
d_gene: NA; v_gene: TRBV6-1; j_gene: TRBJ2-1; CDR3aa: CASSERSGRLVWEQFF; CDR3nt: TGTGCCAGCAGTGAACGATCAGGCAGACTAGTCTGGGAGCAGTTCTTC
d_gene: TRBD2; v_gene: TRBV5-1; j_gene: TRBJ2-2; CDR3aa: CASSLEASGNTGELFF; CDR3nt: TGCGCCAGCAGCTTGGAGGCTAGCGGGAACACCGGGGAGCTGTTTTTT
d_gene: NA; v_gene: TRBV6-6; j_gene: TRBJ1-1; CDR3aa: CASSYDPQNTEAFF; CDR3nt: TGTGCCAGCAGTTACGATCCCCAGAACACTGAAGCTTTCTTT
d_gene: NA; v_gene: TRBV10-1; j_gene: TRBJ2-5; CDR3aa: CASTRGTPLRETQYF; CDR3nt: TGCGCCAGCACCCGAGGGACTCCTCTGCGGGAGACCCAGTACTTC
d_gene: NA; v_gene: TRBV28; j_gene: TRBJ1-3; CDR3aa: CASSLGLTNTIYF; CDR3nt: TGTGCCAGCAGTTTAGGGCTGACCAACACCATATATTTT
d_gene: TRBD1; v_gene: TRBV7-2; j_gene: TRBJ1-1; CDR3aa: CASSIRGQGRWTEAFF; CDR3nt: TGTGCCAGCAGCATTCGGGGACAGGGGCGATGGACTGAAGCTTTCTTT